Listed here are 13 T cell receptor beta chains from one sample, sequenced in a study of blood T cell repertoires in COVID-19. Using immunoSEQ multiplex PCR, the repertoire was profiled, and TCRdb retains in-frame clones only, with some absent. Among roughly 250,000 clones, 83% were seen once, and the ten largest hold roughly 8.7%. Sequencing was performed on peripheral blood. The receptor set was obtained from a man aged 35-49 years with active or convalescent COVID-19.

The CDR3 DNA reads as TGTGCCAGCAGCGAATATTACGGGGGGGGGCAAGAGACCCAGTACTTC. It yields the protein CASSEYYGGGQETQYF. This chain joins TRBV13 and TRBJ2-5; the match to TRBD2 covers 8 bases. CDR3 size: 16 residues. The junction had 10 bases not matched to a gene; V was cut back by 5 bases and J by 2 bases. Germline lookup yields CDR1 PRHDT and CDR2 FYEKMQ (reference sequence).

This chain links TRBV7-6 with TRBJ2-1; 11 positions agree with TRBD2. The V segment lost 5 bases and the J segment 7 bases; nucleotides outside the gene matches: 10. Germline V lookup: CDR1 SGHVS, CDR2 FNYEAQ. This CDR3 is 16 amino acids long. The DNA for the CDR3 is TGTGCCAGCAGCCCGCCAGTAGCGGGGGGGCGGAATGAGCAGTTCTTC. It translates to CASSPPVAGGRNEQFF.

CDR3 loop: CAWRGGPTTEAFF. CDR3 in DNA: TGTGCCTGGAGAGGCGGCCCAACCACTGAAGCTTTCTTT. The chain joins TRBV30 to TRBJ1-1; no firm D call. CDR1 GTSNPN and CDR2 SVGIG come from the germline V gene (reference sequence). V lost 3 bases, J lost 4 bases, and 12 bases lay in between. The CDR3 is 13 residues long.

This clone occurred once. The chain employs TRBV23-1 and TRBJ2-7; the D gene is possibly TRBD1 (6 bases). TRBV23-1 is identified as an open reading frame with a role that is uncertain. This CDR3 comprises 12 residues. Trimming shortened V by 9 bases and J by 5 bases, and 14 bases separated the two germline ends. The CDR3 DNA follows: TGCGCCAGAGAGCACAGGGACAACGAGCAGTACTTC. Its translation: CAREHRDNEQYF.

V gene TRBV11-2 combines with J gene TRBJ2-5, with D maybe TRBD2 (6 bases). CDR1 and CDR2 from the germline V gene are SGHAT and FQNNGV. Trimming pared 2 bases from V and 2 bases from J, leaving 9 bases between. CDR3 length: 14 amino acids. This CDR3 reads CASSLYGGQETQYF. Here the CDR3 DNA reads TGTGCCAGCAGCTTATACGGGGGACAAGAGACCCAGTACTTC.

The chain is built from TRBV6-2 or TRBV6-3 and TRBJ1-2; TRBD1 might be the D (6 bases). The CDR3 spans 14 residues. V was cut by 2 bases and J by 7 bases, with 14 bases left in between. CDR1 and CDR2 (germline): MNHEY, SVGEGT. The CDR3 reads CASSYRRDTGGYTF. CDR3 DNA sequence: TGTGCCAGCAGTTACAGACGGGACACGGGTGGCTACACCTTC.

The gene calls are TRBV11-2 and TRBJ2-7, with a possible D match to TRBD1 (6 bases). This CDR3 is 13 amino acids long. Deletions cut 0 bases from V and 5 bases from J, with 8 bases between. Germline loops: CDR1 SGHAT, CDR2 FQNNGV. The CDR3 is CASSLDRGNEQYF. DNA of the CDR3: TGTGCCAGCAGCTTAGACAGGGGAAACGAGCAGTACTTC.

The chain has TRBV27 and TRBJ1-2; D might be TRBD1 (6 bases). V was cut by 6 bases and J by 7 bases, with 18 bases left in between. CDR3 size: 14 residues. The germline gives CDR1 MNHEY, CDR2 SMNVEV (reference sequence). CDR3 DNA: TGTGCCAGCAGGGGCGCGGGGGGGGCGCTTGGCTACACCTTC. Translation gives CASRGAGGALGYTF.

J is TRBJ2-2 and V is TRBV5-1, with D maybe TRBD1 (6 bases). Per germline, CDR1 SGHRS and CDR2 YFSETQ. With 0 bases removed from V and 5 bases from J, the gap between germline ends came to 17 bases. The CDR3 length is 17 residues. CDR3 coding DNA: TGCGCCAGCAGCTTGGACCGCCCAACAGGGTATACCGGGGAGCTGTTTTTT. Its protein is CASSLDRPTGYTGELFF.

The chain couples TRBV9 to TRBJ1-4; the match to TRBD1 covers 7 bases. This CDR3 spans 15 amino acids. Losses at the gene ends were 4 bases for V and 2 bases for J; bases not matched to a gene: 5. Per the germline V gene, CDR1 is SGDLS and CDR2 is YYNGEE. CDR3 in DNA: TGTGCCAGCAGCATCAAGACAGGGACTAATGAAAAACTGTTTTTT. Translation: CASSIKTGTNEKLFF.

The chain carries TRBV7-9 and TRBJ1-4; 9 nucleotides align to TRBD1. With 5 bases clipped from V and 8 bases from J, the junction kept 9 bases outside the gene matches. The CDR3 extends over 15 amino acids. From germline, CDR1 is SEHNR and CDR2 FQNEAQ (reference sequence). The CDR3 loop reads CASSRTGTGTEKLFF. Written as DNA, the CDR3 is TGTGCCAGCAGCAGAACCGGGACAGGGACCGAAAAACTGTTTTTT.

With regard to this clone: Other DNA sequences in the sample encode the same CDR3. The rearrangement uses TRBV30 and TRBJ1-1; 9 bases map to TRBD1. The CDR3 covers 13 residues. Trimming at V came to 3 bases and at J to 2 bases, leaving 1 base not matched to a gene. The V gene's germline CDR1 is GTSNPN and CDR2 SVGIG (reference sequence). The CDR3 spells CAWRGQGNTEAFF. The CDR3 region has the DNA TGTGCCTGGAGGGGACAGGGTAACACTGAAGCTTTCTTT.

CDR3 in amino acids: CASRTGTSGIVLGGELFF. The CDR3 coding sequence is TGTGCCAGCAGGACCGGGACTAGCGGGATTGTCTTGGGCGGGGAGCTGTTTTTT. V is TRBV7-9 and J is TRBJ2-2, with 13 positions matching TRBD2. Per germline, CDR1 SEHNR and CDR2 FQNEAQ (reference sequence). J was trimmed by 7 bases and V by 6 bases; bases with no gene match: 14. This CDR3 region has 18 residues.